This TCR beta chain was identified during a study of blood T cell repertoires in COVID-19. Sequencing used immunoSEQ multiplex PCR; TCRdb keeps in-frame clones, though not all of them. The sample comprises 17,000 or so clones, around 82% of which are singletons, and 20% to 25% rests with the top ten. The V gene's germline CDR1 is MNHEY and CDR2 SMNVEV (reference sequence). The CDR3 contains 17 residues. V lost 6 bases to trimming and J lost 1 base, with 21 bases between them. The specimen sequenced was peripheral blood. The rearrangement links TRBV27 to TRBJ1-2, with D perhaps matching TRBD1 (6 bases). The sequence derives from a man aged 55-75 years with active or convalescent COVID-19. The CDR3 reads CASRPNGGGGGNYGYTF. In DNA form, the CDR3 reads TGTGCCAGCAGACCCAACGGGGGCGGGGGTGGTAACTATGGCTACACCTTC.